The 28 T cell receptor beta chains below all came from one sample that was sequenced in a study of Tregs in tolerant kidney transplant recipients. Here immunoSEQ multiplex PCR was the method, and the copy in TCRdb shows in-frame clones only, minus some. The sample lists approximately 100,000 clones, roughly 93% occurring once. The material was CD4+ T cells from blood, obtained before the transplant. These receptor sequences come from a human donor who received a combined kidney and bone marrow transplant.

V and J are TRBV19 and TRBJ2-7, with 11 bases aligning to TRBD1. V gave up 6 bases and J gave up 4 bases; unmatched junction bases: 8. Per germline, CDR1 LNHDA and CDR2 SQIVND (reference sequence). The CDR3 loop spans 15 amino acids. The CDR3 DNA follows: TGTGCCAGTAGCTTAGGACAGGGGGCTATGTACGAGCAGTACTTC. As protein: CASSLGQGAMYEQYF.

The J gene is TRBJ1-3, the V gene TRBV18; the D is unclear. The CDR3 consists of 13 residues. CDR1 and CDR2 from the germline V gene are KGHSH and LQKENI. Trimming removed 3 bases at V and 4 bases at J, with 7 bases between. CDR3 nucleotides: TGTGCCAGCTCACCCGCGAGGGGAAACACCATATATTTT. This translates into CASSPARGNTIYF. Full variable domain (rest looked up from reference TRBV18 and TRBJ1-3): NAGVMQNPRHLVRRRGQEARLRCSPMKGHSHVYWYRQLPEEGLKFMVYLQKENIIDESGMPKERFSAEFPKEGPSILRIQQVVRGDSAAYFCASSPARGNTIYFGEGSWLTVV.

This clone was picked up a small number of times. In DNA form, the CDR3 reads TGTGCCAGCAGCTTGGCAGGTGCTCAAGCTGGAAACACCATATATTTT. This sequence encodes CASSLAGAQAGNTIYF. The chain carries TRBV5-4 and TRBJ1-3; D call uncertain. Looked up from germline, CDR1 is SGHNT and CDR2 is YYREEE (reference sequence). The ends were cut back, 0 bases at V and 2 bases at J, with 12 bases in the middle. The CDR3 extends over 16 amino acids.

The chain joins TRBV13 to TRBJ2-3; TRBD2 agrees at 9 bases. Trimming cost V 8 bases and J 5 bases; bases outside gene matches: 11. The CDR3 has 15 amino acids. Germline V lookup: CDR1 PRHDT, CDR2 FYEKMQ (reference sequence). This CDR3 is CASRSAGGPVDTQYF. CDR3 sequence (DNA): TGTGCCAGCCGGTCGGCGGGAGGGCCGGTAGATACGCAGTATTTT.

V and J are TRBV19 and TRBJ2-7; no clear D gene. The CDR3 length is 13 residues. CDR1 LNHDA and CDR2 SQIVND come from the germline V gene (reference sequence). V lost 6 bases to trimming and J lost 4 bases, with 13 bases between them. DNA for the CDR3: TGTGCCAGTAGCCAAGCAGGCACTTACGAGCAGTACTTC. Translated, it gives CASSQAGTYEQYF.

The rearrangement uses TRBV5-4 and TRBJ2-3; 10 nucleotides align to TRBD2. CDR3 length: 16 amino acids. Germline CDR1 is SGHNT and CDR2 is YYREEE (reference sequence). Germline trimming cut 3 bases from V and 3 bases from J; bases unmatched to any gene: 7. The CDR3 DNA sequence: TGTGCCAGCAGCTGGTTAGCGGGGGGTAGAACAGATACGCAGTATTTT. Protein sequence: CASSWLAGGRTDTQYF.

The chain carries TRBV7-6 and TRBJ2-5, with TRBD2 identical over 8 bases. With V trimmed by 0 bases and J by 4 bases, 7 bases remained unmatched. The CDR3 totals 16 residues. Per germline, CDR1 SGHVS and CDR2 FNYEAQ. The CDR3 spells CASSLATGGVGETQYF. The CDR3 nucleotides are TGTGCCAGCAGCTTAGCGACCGGGGGGGTAGGAGAGACCCAGTACTTC.

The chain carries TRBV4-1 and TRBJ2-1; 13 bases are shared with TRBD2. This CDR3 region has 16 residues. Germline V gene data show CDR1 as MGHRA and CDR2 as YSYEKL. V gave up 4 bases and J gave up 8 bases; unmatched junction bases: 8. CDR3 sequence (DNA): TGCGCCAGCAGCCGTGGACTAGCGGGAGATAGCGATGAGCAGTTCTTC. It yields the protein CASSRGLAGDSDEQFF.

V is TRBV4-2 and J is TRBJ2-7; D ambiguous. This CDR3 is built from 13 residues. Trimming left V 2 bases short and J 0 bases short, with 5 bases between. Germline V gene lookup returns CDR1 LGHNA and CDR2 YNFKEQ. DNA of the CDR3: TGTGCCAGCAGCCAACAATCCTCCTACGAGCAGTACTTC. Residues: CASSQQSSYEQYF.

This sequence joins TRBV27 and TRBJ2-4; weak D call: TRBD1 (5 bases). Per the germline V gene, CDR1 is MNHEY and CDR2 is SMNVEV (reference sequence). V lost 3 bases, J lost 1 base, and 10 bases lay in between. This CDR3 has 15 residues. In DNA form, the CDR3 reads TGTGCCAGCAGTTTTTTAGGGGCCGCCAAAAACATTCAGTACTTC. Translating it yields CASSFLGAAKNIQYF.

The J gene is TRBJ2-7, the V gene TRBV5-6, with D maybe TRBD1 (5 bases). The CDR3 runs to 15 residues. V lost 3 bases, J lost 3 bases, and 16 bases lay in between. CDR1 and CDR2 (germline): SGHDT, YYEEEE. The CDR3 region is CASSWVKGDDYEQYF. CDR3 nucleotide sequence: TGTGCCAGCAGCTGGGTCAAAGGGGATGACTACGAGCAGTACTTC.

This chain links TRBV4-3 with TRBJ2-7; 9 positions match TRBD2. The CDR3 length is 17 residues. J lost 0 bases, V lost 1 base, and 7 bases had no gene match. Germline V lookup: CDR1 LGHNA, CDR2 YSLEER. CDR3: CASSQAFLAGSSYEQYF. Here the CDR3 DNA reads TGCGCCAGCAGCCAAGCGTTTCTAGCGGGGAGCTCCTACGAGCAGTACTTC.

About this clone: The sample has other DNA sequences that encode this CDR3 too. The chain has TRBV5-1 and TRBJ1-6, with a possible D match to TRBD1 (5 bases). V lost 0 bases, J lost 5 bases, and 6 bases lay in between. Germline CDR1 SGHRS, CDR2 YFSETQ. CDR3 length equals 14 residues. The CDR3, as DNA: TGCGCCAGCAGCTTGGACAGGAATAATTCACCCCTCCACTTT. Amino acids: CASSLDRNNSPLHF.

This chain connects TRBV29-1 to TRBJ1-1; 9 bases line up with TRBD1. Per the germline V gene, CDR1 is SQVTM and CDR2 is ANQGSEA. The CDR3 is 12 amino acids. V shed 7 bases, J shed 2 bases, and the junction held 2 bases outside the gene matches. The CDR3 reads CSAQGANTEAFF. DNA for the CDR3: TGCAGCGCACAGGGGGCCAACACTGAAGCTTTCTTT.

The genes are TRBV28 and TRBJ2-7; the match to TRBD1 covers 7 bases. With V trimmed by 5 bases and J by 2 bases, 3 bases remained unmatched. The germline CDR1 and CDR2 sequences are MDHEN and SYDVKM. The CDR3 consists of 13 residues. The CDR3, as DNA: TGTGCCAGCAGTCCGGGACAGACCTACGAGCAGTACTTC. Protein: CASSPGQTYEQYF.

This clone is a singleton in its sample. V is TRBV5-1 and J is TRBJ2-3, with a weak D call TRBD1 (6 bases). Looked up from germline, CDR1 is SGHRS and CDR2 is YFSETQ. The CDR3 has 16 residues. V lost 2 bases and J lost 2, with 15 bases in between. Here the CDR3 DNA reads TGCGCCAGCAGCTTTTCCGAGGGGGTTTACACAGATACGCAGTATTTT. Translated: CASSFSEGVYTDTQYF.

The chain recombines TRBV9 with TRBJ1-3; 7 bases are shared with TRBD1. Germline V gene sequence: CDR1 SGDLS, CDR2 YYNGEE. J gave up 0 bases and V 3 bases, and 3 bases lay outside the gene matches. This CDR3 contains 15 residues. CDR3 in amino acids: CASSATGNSGNTIYF. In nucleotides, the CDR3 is TGTGCCAGCAGCGCGACAGGGAACTCTGGAAACACCATATATTTT.

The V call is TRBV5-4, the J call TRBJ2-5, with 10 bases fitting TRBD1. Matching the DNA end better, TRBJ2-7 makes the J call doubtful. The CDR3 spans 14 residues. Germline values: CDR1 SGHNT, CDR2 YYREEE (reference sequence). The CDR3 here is CASSSPGQGYEQYF. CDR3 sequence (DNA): TGTGCCAGCAGCTCCCCGGGACAGGGGTACGAGCAGTACTTC.

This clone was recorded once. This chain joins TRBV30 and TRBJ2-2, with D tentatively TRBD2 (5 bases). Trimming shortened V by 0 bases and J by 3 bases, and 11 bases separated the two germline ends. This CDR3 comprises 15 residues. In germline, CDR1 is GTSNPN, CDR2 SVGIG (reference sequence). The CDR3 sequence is CAWSVLGSHTGELFF. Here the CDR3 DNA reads TGTGCCTGGAGTGTACTAGGGTCCCACACCGGGGAGCTGTTTTTT.

The CDR3 reads CASSPLWGANYGYTF. The CDR3 coding sequence is TGTGCCAGCAGCCCACTCTGGGGAGCTAACTATGGCTACACCTTC. V usage is TRBV5-5 and J usage is TRBJ1-2; D unclear. CDR3 size: 15 residues. Trimming took 4 bases from V and 0 from J, leaving 13 bases between them. The V gene's germline CDR1 is SGHKS and CDR2 YYEKEE (reference sequence).

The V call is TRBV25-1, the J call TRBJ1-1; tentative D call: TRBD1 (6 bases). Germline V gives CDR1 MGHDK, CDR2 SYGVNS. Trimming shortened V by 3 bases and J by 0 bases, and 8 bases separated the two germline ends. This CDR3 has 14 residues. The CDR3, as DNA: TGTGCCAGCAGTGATAACAGGGTGAACACTGAAGCTTTCTTT. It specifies CASSDNRVNTEAFF.

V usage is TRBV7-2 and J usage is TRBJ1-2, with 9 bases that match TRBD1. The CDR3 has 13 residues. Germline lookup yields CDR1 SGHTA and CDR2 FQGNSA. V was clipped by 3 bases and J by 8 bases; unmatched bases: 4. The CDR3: CASSLTGGQGYTF. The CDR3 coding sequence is TGTGCCAGCAGCTTGACAGGGGGTCAAGGCTACACCTTC.

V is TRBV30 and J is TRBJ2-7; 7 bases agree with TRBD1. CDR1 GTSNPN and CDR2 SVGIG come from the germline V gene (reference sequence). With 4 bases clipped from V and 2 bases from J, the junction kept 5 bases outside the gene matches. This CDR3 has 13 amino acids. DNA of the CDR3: TGTGCCTGGACCCCGGACAGGACCTACGAGCAGTACTTC. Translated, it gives CAWTPDRTYEQYF. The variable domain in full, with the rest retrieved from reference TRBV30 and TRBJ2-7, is SQTIHQWPATLVQPVGSPLSLECTVEGTSNPNLYWYRQAAGRGLQLLFYSVGIGQISSEVPQNLSASRPQDRQFILSSKKLLLSDSGFYLCAWTPDRTYEQYFGPGTRLTVT.

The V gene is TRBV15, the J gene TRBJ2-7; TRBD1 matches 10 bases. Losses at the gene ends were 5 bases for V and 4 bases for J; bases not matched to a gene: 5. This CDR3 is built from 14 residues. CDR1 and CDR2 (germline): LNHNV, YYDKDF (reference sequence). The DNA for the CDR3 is TGTGCCACCAGCGCCCGGGACAGGGGTTACGAGCAGTACTTC. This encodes CATSARDRGYEQYF.

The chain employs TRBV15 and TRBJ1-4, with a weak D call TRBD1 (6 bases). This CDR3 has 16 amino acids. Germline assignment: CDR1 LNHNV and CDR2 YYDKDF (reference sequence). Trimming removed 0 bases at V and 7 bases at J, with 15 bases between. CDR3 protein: CATSRDYRVFGEKLFF. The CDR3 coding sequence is TGTGCCACCAGCAGAGATTACAGGGTGTTCGGTGAAAAACTGTTTTTT.

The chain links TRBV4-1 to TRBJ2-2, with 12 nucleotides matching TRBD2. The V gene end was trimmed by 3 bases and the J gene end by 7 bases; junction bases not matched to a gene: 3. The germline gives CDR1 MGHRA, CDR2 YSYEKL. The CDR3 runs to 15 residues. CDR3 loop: CASSQGLAGLGELFF. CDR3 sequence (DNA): TGCGCCAGCAGCCAGGGACTAGCGGGCCTCGGGGAGCTGTTTTTT.

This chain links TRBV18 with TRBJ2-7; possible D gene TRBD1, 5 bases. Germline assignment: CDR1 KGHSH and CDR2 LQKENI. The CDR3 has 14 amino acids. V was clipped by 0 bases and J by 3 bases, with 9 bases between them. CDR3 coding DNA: TGTGCCAGCTCACCACCGTCAGGGAACTACGAGCAGTACTTC. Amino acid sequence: CASSPPSGNYEQYF.

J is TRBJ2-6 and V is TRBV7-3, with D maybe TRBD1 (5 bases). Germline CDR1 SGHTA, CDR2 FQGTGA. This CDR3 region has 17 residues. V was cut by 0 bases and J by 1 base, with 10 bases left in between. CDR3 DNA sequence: TGTGCCAGCAGCTTAACTGGCACAGGATCTGGGGCCAACGTCCTGACTTTC. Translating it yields CASSLTGTGSGANVLTF.